This T cell receptor (beta chain) was identified during a study of CD8 T cells in ankylosing spondylitis. Study conclusions and caveats: A TCR beta motif of 8 or 9 highly homologous variants appeared characteristic of ankylosing spondylitis blood. Several of the motif variants were reported before in synovial fluid and blood from reactive arthritis.

In making TCR beta libraries, quantitative 5'-RACE with molecular barcodes was used. TCRdb ran MiXCR on the 5' RACE reads and lists one entry per CDR3 protein. The sample contains 500,000 to 650,000 distinct CDR3 sequences, under 5.5% of which appear only once. In this sample, this clonotype turned up once. The antigen remains unidentified. The germline V gene has CDR1 SNHLY and CDR2 FYNNEI. Deletions cut 4 bases from V and 3 bases from J, with 16 bases between. The CDR3 contains 15 residues. This chain joins TRBV2 and TRBJ2-7; D possibly corresponds to TRBD1 (6 bases). The sequence was collected from a male donor with ankylosing spondylitis. Sample: blood, either unsorted or a sorted T cell fraction (not recorded which). CDR3 sequence: CASSGGAGARYEQYF. CDR3 sequence (DNA): TGTGCCAGCAGTGGAGGAGCAGGGGCGCGCTACGAGCAGTACTTC.